The 14 T cell receptor beta chains reported below all come from one sample, sequenced in a study of T cell repertoires in cytomegalovirus infection. TCRdb reprocessed the reads with MiXCR, giving one entry per CDR3 protein. The table shows 100,000 to 150,000 distinct CDR3 sequences, with approximately 30% occurring only once. What these receptors recognize is not known. This specimen consisted of CD8+ T cells from cultured PBMCs, obtained from culture after CMV antigen stimulation. Receptor source: a human donor in good health (CMV status not recorded). Some clones in this sample may be carry-over from other donors' samples.

This rearrangement joins TRBV7-2 to TRBJ2-1, with a weak D call TRBD2 (5 bases). V lost 5 bases to trimming and J lost 7 bases, with 15 bases between them. Germline assignment: CDR1 SGHTA and CDR2 FQGNSA. The CDR3 extends over 14 amino acids. CDR3 amino acids: CASSKEGGANEQFF. The CDR3, as DNA: TGTGCCAGCAGCAAAGAGGGTGGAGCAAATGAGCAGTTCTTC.

This clonotype was detected only a few times. The chain is built from TRBV27 and TRBJ1-6; 9 bases match TRBD1. Germline CDR1 reads MNHEY; CDR2 reads SMNVEV (reference sequence). There are 17 residues in the CDR3. Trimming removed 4 bases from V and 8 bases from J; junction bases left unmatched: 12. CDR3 sequence: CASSSGAGQGWDSPLHF. In DNA form, the CDR3 reads TGTGCCAGCAGTTCGGGGGCTGGACAGGGGTGGGATTCACCCCTCCACTTT.

The chain joins TRBV20-1 to TRBJ2-3; perhaps TRBD2 as D (5 bases). The CDR3 extends over 13 amino acids. Germline-derived CDR1 and CDR2 are DFQATT and SNEGSKA (reference sequence). V lost 6 bases and J 2 bases, leaving 12 bases between the germline ends. This chain's CDR3 is CSADRGYTDTQYF. CDR3 coding DNA: TGCAGTGCCGACCGGGGTTACACAGATACGCAGTATTTT.

The V call is TRBV7-2, the J call TRBJ2-1; no definite D call. V was clipped by 1 base and J by 0 bases, with 10 bases between them. CDR1 is SGHTA, CDR2 FQGNSA, per germline. The CDR3 is made up of 16 amino acids. The CDR3 is CASSLVVISSYNEQFF. In DNA, the CDR3 is TGTGCCAGCAGCTTAGTGGTCATAAGCTCCTACAATGAGCAGTTCTTC.

The chain joins TRBV20-1 to TRBJ2-3, with a possible D match to TRBD2 (5 bases). There are 17 residues in the CDR3. The germline gives CDR1 DFQATT, CDR2 SNEGSKA (reference sequence). Trimming shortened V by 1 base and J by 2 bases, and 19 bases separated the two germline ends. CDR3 nucleotide sequence: TGCAGTGCTAGAGGGTTCGTGGAAGCCGGGAACACAGATACGCAGTATTTT. Residues: CSARGFVEAGNTDTQYF.

The rearrangement uses TRBV27 and TRBJ1-6; D might be TRBD1 (5 bases). V shed 3 bases and J shed 2 bases, with 11 bases lying between them. Germline V lookup: CDR1 MNHEY, CDR2 SMNVEV (reference sequence). The CDR3 loop spans 16 amino acids. The CDR3 region has the DNA TGTGCCAGCAGTTTGAAAGGGGAAGCCTATAATTCACCCCTCCACTTT. It translates to CASSLKGEAYNSPLHF.

A few counts support this clonotype. The rearrangement links TRBV19 to TRBJ1-4; D is uncertain. This CDR3 region has 14 residues. Germline lookup yields CDR1 LNHDA and CDR2 SQIVND (reference sequence). V was trimmed by 9 bases and J by 0 bases, leaving 11 bases between them. In nucleotides, the CDR3 is TGTGCCAGCGCCAAAGGTGCAACTAATGAAAAACTGTTTTTT. It yields the protein CASAKGATNEKLFF.

This clonotype was recorded many times. V and J are TRBV7-2 and TRBJ2-4, with D perhaps TRBD2 (6 bases). This CDR3 comprises 12 residues. Looked up from germline, CDR1 is SGHTA and CDR2 is FQGNSA. V dropped 5 bases and J dropped 9 bases, with 11 bases sitting between them. CDR3 DNA: TGTGCCAGCAGCCCCCTCGGGGGCATTCAGTACTTC. Protein product: CASSPLGGIQYF. Full variable domain (missing parts from reference TRBV7-2 and TRBJ2-4): GAGVSQSPSNKVTEKGKDVELRCDPISGHTALYWYRQSLGQGLEFLIYFQGNSAPDKSGLPSDRFSAERTGGSVSTLTIQRTQQEDSAVYLCASSPLGGIQYFGAGTRLSVL.

V usage is TRBV2 and J usage is TRBJ2-1; TRBD1 matches at 10 bases. Germline V CDR1 and CDR2: SNHLY, FYNNEI. Trimming took 6 bases from V and 0 from J; bases not matched to a gene: 14. There are 19 residues in the CDR3. This CDR3 is CASSDPGQGSPSSYNEQFF. CDR3 in DNA: TGTGCCAGCAGCGATCCGGGACAGGGGTCTCCGAGCTCCTACAATGAGCAGTTCTTC. The complete variable domain, with remaining parts taken from reference TRBV2 and TRBJ2-1, reads EPEVTQTPSHQVTQMGQEVILRCVPISNHLYFYWYRQILGQKVEFLVSFYNNEISEKSEIFDDQFSVERPDGSNFTLKIRSTKLEDSAMYFCASSDPGQGSPSSYNEQFFGPGTRLTVL.

This clonotype was observed at least ten times. V and J are TRBV7-9 and TRBJ1-1; no clear D. V dropped 3 bases and J dropped 3 bases, with 8 bases sitting between them. Germline V gene data show CDR1 as SEHNR and CDR2 as FQNEAQ (reference sequence). The CDR3 length is 13 residues. CDR3 coding DNA: TGTGCCAGCAGCTTTACCATTGACACTGAAGCTTTCTTT. Translating it yields CASSFTIDTEAFF.

There are many counts of this clonotype. The gene calls are TRBV7-8 and TRBJ2-1; D assignment may be TRBD1 or TRBD2 (5 bases each). V lost 0 bases, J lost 5 bases, and 8 bases lay in between. CDR1 and CDR2 from the germline V gene are SGHVS and FQNEAQ. This CDR3 is built from 14 residues. The CDR3 spells CASSLAGVHNEQFF. The DNA of the CDR3 is TGTGCCAGCAGCTTAGCGGGGGTACACAATGAGCAGTTCTTC.

With regard to this clonotype: This is likely a read error, given that the CDR3 carries no conserved phenylalanine or tryptophan at its end. No DNA is shown, since the ends of the CDR3 on it are uncertain; the CDR3 is the one TCRdb lists. V and J are TRBV6-4 and TRBJ2-7; no DNA check was done on the table's D call, TRBD1. Germline values: CDR1 MRHNA, CDR2 SNTAGT. The CDR3 length is 13 residues, termini included. The CDR3 is CASSDTSLDGGKL.

This clonotype was observed a single time. The genes are TRBV7-9 and TRBJ2-7; D possibly matches TRBD1 or TRBD2 (5 bases each). V shed 4 bases and J shed 5 bases, with 15 bases lying between them. CDR3 length: 14 residues. From germline, CDR1 is SEHNR and CDR2 FQNEAQ (reference sequence). In nucleotides, the CDR3 is TGTGCCAGCAGCTCCGGGGCCAGATTCCACGAGCAGTACTTC. Amino acid sequence: CASSSGARFHEQYF. The entire variable domain, with the rest obtained from reference TRBV7-9 and TRBJ2-7, is as follows: DTGVSQNPRHKITKRGQNVTFRCDPISEHNRLYWYRQTLGQGPEFLTYFQNEAQLEKSRLLSDRFSAERPKGSFSTLEIQRTEQGDSAMYLCASSSGARFHEQYFGPGTRLTVT.

This clonotype was detected many times. DNA of the CDR3: TGTGCCAGCAGTTTTTCGGGGACGAATGAAAAACTGTTTTTT. Residues: CASSFSGTNEKLFF. J is TRBJ1-4 and V is TRBV27; D might be TRBD1 (5 bases). Deletions cut 3 bases from V and 5 bases from J, with 10 bases between. The CDR3 is 14 amino acids. Germline CDR1 is MNHEY and CDR2 is SMNVEV (reference sequence).